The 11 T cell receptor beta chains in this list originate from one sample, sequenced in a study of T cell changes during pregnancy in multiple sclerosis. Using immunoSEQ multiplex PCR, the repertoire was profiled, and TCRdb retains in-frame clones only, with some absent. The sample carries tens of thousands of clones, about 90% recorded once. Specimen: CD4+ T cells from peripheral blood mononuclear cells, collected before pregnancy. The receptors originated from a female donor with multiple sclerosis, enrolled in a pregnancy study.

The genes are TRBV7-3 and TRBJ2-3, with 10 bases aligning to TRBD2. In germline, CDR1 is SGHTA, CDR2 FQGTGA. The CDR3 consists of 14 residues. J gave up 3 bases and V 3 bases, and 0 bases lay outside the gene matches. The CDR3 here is CASSLTSGTDTQYF. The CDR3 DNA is TGTGCCAGCAGCTTGACTAGCGGGACAGATACGCAGTATTTT. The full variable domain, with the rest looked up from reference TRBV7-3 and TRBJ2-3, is GAGVSQTPSNKVTEKGKYVELRCDPISGHTALYWYRQSLGQGPEFLIYFQGTGAADDSGLPNDRFFAVRPEGSVSTLKIQRTERGDSAVYLCASSLTSGTDTQYFGPGTRLTVL.

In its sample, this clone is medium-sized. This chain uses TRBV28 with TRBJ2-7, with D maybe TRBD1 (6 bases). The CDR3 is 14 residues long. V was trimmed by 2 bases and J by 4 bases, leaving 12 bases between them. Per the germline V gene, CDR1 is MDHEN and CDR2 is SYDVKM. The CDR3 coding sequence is TGTGCCAGCAGTTTACCCCAGGGGCCTTACGAGCAGTACTTC. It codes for CASSLPQGPYEQYF.

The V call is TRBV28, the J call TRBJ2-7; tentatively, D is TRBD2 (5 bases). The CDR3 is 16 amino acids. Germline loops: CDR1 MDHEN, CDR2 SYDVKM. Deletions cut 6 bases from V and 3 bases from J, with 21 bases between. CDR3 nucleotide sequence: TGTGCCAGCAGCGGCCCGGTCGGCGGGTCTATCTACGAGCAGTACTTC. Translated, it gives CASSGPVGGSIYEQYF. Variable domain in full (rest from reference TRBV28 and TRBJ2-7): DVKVTQSSRYLVKRTGEKVFLECVQDMDHENMFWYRQDPGLGLRLIYFSYDVKMKEKGDIPEGYSVSREKKERFSLILESASTNQTSMYLCASSGPVGGSIYEQYFGPGTRLTVT.

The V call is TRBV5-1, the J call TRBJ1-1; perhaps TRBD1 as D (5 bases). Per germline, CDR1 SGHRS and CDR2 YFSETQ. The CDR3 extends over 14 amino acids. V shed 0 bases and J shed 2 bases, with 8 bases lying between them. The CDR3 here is CASSLATVNTEAFF. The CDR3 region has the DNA TGCGCCAGCAGCTTGGCGACAGTCAACACTGAAGCTTTCTTT.

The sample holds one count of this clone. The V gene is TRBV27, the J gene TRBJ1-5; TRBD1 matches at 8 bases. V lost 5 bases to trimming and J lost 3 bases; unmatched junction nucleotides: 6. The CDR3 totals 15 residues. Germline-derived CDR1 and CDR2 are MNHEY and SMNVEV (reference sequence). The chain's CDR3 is CASSRTGQVNQPQHF. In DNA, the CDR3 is TGTGCCAGCAGTCGGACAGGGCAGGTCAATCAGCCCCAGCATTTT.

For the CDR3, the DNA is TGTGCCAGTAGTATCCGAGCGAACACCGGGGAGCTGTTTTTT. Protein product: CASSIRANTGELFF. The chain recombines TRBV19 with TRBJ2-2; D is unclear. The CDR3 spans 14 residues. Germline CDR1 LNHDA, CDR2 SQIVND (reference sequence). The ends were cut back, 3 bases at V and 0 bases at J, with 5 bases in the middle.

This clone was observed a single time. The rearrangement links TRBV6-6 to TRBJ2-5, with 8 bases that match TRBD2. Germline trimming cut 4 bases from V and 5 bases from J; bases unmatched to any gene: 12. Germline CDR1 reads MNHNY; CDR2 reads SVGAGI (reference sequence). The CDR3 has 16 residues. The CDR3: CASSSPSGSTGETQYF. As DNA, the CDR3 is TGTGCCAGCAGTTCCCCCAGCGGGAGTACAGGGGAGACCCAGTACTTC.

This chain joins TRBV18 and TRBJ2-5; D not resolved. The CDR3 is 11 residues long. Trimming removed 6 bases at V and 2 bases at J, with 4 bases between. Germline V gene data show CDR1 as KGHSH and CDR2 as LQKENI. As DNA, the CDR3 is TGTGCCAGCTCCTATCAAGAGACCCAGTACTTC. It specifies CASSYQETQYF.

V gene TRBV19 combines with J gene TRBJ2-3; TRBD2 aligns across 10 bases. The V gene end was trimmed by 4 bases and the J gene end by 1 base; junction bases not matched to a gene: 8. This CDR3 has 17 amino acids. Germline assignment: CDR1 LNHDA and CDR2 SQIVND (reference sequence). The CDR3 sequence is CASSSVASGSGTDTQYF. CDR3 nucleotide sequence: TGTGCCAGTAGTAGTGTGGCTAGCGGGAGCGGCACAGATACGCAGTATTTT.

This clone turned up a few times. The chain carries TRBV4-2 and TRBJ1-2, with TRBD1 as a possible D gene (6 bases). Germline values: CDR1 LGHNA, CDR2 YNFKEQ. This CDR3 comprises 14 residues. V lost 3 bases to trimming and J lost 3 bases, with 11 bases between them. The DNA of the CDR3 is TGTGCCAGCAGCCAGTTACAGGGAGACTATGGCTACACCTTC. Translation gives CASSQLQGDYGYTF.

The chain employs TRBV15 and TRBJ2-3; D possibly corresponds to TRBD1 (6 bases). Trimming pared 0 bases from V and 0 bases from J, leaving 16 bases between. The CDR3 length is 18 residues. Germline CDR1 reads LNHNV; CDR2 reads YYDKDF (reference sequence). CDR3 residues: CATSREPADRVSTDTQYF. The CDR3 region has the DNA TGTGCCACCAGCAGAGAGCCCGCGGACAGAGTTAGCACAGATACGCAGTATTTT.